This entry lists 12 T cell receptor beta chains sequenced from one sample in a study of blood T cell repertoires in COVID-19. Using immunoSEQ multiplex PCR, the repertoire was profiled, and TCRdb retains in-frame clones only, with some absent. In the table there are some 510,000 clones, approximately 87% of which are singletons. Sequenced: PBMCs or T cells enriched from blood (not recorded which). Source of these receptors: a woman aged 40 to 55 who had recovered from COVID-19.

The CDR3 DNA follows: TGTGCCAGCAGTTTCCAGGGGCCGCCGCCCCAGCATTTT. Amino acids: CASSFQGPPPQHF. This chain uses TRBV12-3 or TRBV12-4 with TRBJ1-5, with D possibly TRBD1 on 6 matching bases. V gave up 3 bases and J gave up 9 bases, with 12 bases separating them. The CDR3 totals 13 residues.

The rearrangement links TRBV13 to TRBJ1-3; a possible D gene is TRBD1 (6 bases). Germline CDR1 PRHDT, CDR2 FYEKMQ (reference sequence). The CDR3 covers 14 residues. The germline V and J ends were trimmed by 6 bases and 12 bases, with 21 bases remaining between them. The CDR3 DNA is TGTGCCAGCAGAAACCGGGACACCACCTTTGACATATATTTT. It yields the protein CASRNRDTTFDIYF.

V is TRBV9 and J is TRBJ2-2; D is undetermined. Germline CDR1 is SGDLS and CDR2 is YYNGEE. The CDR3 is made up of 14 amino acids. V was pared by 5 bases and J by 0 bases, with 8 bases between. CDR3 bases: TGTGCCAGCAGGTGGCATGCGAACACCGGGGAGCTGTTTTTT. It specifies CASRWHANTGELFF.

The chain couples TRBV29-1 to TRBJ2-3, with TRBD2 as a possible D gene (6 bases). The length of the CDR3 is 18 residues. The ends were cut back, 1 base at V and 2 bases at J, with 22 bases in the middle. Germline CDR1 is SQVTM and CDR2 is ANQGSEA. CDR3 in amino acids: CSVEAFRGQRGDTDTQYF. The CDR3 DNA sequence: TGCAGCGTTGAAGCCTTTCGGGGCCAACGCGGGGACACAGATACGCAGTATTTT.

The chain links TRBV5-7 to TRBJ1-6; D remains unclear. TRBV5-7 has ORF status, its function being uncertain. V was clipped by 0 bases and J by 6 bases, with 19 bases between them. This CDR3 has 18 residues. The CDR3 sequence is CASSLVRCRARGNSPLHF. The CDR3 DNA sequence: TGTGCCAGCAGCTTGGTTAGATGCCGGGCTCGGGGTAATTCACCCCTCCACTTT.

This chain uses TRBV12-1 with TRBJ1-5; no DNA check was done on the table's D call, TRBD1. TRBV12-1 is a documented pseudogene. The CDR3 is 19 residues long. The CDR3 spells CASSFGRGQVSYSNQPQHF. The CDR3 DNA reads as TGTGCCAGCAGCTTCGGTAGGGGACAGGTTTCCTATAGCAATCAGCCCCAGCATTTT.

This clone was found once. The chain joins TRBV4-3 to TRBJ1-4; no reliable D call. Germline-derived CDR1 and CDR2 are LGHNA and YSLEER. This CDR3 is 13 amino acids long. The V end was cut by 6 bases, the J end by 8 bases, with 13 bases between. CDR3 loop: CASSQAFGEKLFF. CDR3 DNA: TGCGCCAGCAGTCAGGCATTCGGAGAAAAACTGTTTTTT.

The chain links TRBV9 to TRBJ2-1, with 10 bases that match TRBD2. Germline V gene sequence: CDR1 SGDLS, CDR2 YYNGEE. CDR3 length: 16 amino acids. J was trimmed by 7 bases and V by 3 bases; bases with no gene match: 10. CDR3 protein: CASSARAGGPRNEQFF. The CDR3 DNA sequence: TGTGCCAGCAGCGCGCGAGCGGGAGGGCCACGGAATGAGCAGTTCTTC.

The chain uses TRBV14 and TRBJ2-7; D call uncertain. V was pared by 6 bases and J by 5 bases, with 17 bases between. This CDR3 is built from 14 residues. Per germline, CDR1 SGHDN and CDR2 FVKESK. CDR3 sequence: CASSQYGPPHEQYF. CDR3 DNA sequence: TGTGCCAGCAGTCAATATGGCCCTCCCCACGAGCAGTACTTC.

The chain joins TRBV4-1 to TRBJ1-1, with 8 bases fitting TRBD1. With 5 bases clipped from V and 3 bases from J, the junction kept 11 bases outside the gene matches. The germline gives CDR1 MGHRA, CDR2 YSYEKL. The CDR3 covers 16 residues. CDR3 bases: TGCGCCAGCAGCGCTCGACAGGGGCACCGGGACACTGAAGCTTTCTTT. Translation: CASSARQGHRDTEAFF.

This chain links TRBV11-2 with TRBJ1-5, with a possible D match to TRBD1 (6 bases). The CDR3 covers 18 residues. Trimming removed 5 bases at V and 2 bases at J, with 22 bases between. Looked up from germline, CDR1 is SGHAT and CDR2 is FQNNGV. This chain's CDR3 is CASSQLDRIHRGNQPQHF. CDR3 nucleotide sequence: TGTGCCAGCAGCCAATTAGACAGGATACACCGGGGCAATCAGCCCCAGCATTTT.

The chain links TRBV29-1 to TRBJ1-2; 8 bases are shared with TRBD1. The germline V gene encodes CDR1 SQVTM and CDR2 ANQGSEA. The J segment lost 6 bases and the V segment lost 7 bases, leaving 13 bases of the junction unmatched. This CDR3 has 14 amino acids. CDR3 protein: CSAGLQGVRNGYTF. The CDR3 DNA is TGCAGCGCTGGCTTACAGGGGGTACGAAATGGCTACACCTTC.